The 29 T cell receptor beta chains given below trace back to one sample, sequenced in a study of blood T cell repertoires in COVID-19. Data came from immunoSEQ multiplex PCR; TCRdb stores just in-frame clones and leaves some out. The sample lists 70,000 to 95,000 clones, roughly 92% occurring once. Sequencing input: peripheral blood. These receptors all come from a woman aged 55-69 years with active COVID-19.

In DNA form, the CDR3 reads TGTGCCAGCAGCTTGGGAGGACTCTCCTACGAGCAGTACTTC. It yields the protein CASSLGGLSYEQYF. This chain links TRBV5-6 with TRBJ2-7; D perhaps matches TRBD2 (5 bases). CDR1 is SGHDT and CDR2 is YYEEEE in the germline V gene. The CDR3 is 14 residues long. Trimming removed 0 bases from V and 0 bases from J, with 7 bases in between.

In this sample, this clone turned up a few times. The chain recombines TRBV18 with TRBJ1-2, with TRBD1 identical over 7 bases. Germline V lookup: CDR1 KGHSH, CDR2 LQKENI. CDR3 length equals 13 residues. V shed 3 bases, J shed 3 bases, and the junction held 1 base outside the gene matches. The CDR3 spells CASSPGTDYGYTF. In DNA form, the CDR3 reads TGTGCCAGCTCACCGGGGACAGACTATGGCTACACCTTC. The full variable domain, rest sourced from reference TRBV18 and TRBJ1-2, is NAGVMQNPRHLVRRRGQEARLRCSPMKGHSHVYWYRQLPEEGLKFMVYLQKENIIDESGMPKERFSAEFPKEGPSILRIQQVVRGDSAAYFCASSPGTDYGYTFGSGTRLTVV.

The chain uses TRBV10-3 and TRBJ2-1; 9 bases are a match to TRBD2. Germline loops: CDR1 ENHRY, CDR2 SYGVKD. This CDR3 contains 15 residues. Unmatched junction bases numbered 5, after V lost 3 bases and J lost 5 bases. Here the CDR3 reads CAISEGLAGNNEQFF. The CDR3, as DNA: TGTGCCATCAGTGAAGGTCTAGCGGGGAACAATGAGCAGTTCTTC.

As DNA, the CDR3 is TGTGCCAGCAGCTCCGGACAGGTCGTAGAAGCTTTCTTT. It specifies CASSSGQVVEAFF. The V gene is TRBV11-2, the J gene TRBJ1-1, with 7 bases aligning to TRBD1. CDR3 size: 13 residues. CDR1 and CDR2 (germline): SGHAT, FQNNGV. V lost 4 bases to trimming and J lost 8 bases; unmatched junction nucleotides: 7.

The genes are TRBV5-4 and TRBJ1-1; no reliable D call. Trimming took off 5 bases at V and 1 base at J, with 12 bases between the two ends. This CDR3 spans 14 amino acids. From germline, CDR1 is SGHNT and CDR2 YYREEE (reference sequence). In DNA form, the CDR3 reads TGTGCCAGCAGTTTGACTGCCCAGAACACTGAAGCTTTCTTT. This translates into CASSLTAQNTEAFF.

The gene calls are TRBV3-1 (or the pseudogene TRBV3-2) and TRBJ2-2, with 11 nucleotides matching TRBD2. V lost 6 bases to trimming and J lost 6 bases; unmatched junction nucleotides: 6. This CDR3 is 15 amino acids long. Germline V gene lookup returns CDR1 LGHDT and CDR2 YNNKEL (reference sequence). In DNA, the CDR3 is TGTGCCAGCAGTACACTAGCGGGAGCGGCCGGGGAGCTGTTTTTT. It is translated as CASSTLAGAAGELFF.

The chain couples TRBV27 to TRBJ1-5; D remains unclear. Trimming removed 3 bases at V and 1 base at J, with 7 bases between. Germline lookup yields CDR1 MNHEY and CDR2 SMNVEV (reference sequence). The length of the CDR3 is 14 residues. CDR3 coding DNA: TGTGCCAGCAGTTTGGGCCAAAGCAATCAGCCCCAGCATTTT. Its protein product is CASSLGQSNQPQHF.

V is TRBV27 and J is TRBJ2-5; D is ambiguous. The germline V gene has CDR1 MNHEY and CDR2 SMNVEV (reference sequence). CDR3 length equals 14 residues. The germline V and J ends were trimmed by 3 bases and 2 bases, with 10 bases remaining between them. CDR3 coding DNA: TGTGCCAGCAGTTTTGGAGACGGGCAAGAGACCCAGTACTTC. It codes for CASSFGDGQETQYF.

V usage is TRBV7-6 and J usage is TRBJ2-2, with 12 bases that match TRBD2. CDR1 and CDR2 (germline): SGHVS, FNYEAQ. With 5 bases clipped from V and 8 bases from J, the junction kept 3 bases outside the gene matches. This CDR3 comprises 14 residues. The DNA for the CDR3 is TGTGCCAGCAGCAGGACTAGCGGGGCGGGGGAGCTGTTTTTT. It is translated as CASSRTSGAGELFF.

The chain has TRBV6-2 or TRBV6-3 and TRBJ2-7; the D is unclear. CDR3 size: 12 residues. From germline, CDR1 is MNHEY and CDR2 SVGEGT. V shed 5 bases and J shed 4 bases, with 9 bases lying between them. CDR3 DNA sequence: TGTGCCAGCAGTACATCCCCTTACGAGCAGTACTTC. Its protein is CASSTSPYEQYF.

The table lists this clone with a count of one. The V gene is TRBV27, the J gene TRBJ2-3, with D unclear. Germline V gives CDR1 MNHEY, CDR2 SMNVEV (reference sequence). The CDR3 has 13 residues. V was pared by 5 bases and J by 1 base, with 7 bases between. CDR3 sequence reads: CASSEVGTDTQYF. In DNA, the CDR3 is TGTGCCAGCAGTGAGGTCGGCACAGATACGCAGTATTTT.

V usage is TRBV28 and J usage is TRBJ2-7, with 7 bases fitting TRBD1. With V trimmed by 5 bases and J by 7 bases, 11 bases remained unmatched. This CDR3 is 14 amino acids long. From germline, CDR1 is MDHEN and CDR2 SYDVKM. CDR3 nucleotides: TGTGCCAGCAGTCGTACAGGGGCCCAAGGGGAGCAGTACTTC. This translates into CASSRTGAQGEQYF.

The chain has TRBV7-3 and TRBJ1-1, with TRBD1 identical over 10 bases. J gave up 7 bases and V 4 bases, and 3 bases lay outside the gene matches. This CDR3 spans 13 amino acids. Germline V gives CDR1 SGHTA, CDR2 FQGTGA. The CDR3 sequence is CASSSDRGGEAFF. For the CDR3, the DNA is TGTGCCAGCAGCTCGGACAGGGGGGGTGAAGCTTTCTTT.

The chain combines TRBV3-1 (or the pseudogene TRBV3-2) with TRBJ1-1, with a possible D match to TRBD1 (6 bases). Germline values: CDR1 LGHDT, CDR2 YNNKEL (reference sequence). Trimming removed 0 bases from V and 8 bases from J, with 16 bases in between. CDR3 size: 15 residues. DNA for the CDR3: TGTGCCAGCAGCCAAGAGTATCTAAGGACAGTCGAAGCTTTCTTT. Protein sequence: CASSQEYLRTVEAFF.

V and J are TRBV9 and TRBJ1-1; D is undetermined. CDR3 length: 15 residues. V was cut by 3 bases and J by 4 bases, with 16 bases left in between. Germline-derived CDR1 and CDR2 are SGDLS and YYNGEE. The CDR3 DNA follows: TGTGCCAGCAGCGCTTTGACGGCGGGAGTCACTGAAGCTTTCTTT. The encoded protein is CASSALTAGVTEAFF.

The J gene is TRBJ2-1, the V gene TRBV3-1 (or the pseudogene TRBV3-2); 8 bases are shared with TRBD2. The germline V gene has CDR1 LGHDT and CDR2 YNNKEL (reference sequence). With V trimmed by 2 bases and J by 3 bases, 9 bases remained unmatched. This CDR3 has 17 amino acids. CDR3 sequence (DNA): TGTGCCAGCAGCCAAAATGGGGCGGGAGGCCACTACAATGAGCAGTTCTTC. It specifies CASSQNGAGGHYNEQFF.

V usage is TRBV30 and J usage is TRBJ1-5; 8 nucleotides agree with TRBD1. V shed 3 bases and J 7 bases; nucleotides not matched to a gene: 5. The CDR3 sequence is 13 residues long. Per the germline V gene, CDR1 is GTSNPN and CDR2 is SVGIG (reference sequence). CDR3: CAWSLQGGQPQHF. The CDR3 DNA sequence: TGTGCCTGGAGCCTACAGGGGGGACAGCCCCAGCATTTT.

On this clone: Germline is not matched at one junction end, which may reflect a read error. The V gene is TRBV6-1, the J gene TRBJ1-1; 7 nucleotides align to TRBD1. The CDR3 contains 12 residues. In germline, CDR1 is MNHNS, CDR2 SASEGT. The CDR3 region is CASSKATGSAFF. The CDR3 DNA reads TGTGCCAGCAGTAAAGCGACAGGGTCAGCTTTCTTT.

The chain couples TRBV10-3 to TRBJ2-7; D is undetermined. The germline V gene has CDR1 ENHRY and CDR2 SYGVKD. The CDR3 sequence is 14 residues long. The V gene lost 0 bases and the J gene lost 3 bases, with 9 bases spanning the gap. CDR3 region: CAISESGASYEQYF. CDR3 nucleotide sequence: TGTGCCATCAGTGAGTCAGGAGCGAGCTACGAGCAGTACTTC.

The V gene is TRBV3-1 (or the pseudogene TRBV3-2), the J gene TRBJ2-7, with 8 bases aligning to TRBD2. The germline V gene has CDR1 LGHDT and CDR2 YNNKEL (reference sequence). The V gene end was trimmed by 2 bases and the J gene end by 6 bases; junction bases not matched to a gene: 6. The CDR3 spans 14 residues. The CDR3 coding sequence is TGTGCCAGCAGCCAACCGGGAGGGGGGAGCGAGCAGTACTTC. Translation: CASSQPGGGSEQYF.

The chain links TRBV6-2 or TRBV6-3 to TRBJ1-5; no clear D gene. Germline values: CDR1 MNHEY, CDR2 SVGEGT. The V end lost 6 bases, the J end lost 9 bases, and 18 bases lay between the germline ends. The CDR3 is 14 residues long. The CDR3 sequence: CASSKQLLAWPQHF. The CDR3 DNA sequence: TGTGCCAGCAGCAAACAGTTACTAGCATGGCCCCAGCATTTT.

The CDR3 nucleotides read TGTGCCAGCAGCGCGGGACAGGCCTCCGGCGGTGAAAAACTGTTTTTT. Its protein product is CASSAGQASGGEKLFF. This rearrangement joins TRBV5-8 to TRBJ1-4, with 8 bases matching TRBD1. This CDR3 spans 16 amino acids. Germline lookup yields CDR1 SGHTS and CDR2 YDEGEE. V was pared by 4 bases and J by 7 bases, with 12 bases of the junction left unmatched.

CDR3: CASSSQGAIYEQYF. The DNA for the CDR3 is TGTGCCAGTAGTAGTCAGGGGGCGATCTACGAGCAGTACTTC. This chain uses TRBV19 with TRBJ2-7; TRBD1 agrees at 8 bases. V lost 4 bases, J lost 3 bases, and 5 bases stayed unmatched. Per germline, CDR1 LNHDA and CDR2 SQIVND (reference sequence). The CDR3 spans 14 residues.

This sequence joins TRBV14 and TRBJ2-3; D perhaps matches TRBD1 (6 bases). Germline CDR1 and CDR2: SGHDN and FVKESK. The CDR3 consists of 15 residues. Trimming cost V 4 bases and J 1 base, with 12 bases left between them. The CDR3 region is CASSPQGFGTDTQYF. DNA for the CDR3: TGTGCCAGCAGCCCACAGGGATTCGGCACAGATACGCAGTATTTT.

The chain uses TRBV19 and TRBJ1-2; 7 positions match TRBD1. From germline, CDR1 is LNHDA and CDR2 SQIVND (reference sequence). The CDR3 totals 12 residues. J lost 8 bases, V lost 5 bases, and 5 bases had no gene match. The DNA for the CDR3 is TGTGCCAGTAGTCCAGGGGGGTCCGGCTACACCTTC. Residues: CASSPGGSGYTF.

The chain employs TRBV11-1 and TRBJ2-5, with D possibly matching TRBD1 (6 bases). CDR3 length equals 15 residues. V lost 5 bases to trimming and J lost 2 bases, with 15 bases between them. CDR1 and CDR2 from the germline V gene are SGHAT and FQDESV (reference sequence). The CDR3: CASSETGTPQETQYF. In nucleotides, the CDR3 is TGTGCCAGCAGCGAGACCGGGACACCGCAAGAGACCCAGTACTTC.

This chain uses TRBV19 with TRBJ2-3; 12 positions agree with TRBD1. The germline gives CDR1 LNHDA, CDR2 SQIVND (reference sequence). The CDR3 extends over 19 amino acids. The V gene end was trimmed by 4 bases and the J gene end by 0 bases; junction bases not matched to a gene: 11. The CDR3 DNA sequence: TGTGCCAGTAGTACAAAGGGACAGGGGGCCGCATCTAGCACAGATACGCAGTATTTT. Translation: CASSTKGQGAASSTDTQYF.

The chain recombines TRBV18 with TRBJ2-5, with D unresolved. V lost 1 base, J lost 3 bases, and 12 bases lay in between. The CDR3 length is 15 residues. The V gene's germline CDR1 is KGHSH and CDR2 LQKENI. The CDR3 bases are TGTGCCAGCTCACCACGCGGTCCCAGAAAAGAGACCCAGTACTTC. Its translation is CASSPRGPRKETQYF.

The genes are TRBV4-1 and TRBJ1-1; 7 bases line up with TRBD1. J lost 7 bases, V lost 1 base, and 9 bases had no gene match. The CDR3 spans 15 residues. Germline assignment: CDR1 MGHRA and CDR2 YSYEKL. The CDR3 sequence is CASSQAGTVELEAFF. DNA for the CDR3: TGCGCCAGCAGCCAAGCAGGGACAGTAGAGCTTGAAGCTTTCTTT.